These T cell receptor beta chains were read from a single sample in a study of T cell responses to AZD1222 COVID-19 vaccine. The data were produced by immunoSEQ multiplex PCR, yet TCRdb's version contains in-frame clones alone and is incomplete. Of 80,000 or so clones in the sample, 70% to 90% were seen once. The sample consisted of peripheral blood, taken on day 0 of AZD1222 vaccination. The receptors here all came from an adult in good health. Each CDR3 is given with its conserved first and last residue. The order of the fields is clone size, V gene, J gene, D gene, CDR3 protein, CDR3 DNA. D genes are given only for firm matches. Size tells how often a clone was seen (once, few, many) or the class of an expanded clone, and some rows leave it out.

>-|TRBV2|TRBJ1-1|TRBD1
CASSRRTGSAEAFF
TGTGCCAGCAGTCGTAGGACAGGGTCGGCTGAAGCTTTCTTT
>-|TRBV6-5|TRBJ2-1|-
CASIRLASYNEQFF
TGTGCCAGCATACGGCTAGCGTCCTACAATGAGCAGTTCTTC
>-|TRBV14|TRBJ1-4|TRBD1
CASSQVGTGVNEKLFF
TGTGCCAGCAGCCAAGTAGGAACAGGGGTGAATGAAAAACTGTTTTTT
>-|TRBV19|TRBJ1-2|-
CASSVSPFYGYTF
TGTGCCAGTAGTGTAAGCCCGTTTTATGGCTACACCTTC
>-|TRBV14|TRBJ2-3|-
CASSQSGPTDTQYF
TGTGCCAGCAGCCAAAGTGGCCCCACAGATACGCAGTATTTT
>once|TRBV6-5|TRBJ1-2|-
CASRFTGGYGYTF
TGTGCCAGCAGGTTTACGGGAGGCTATGGCTACACCTTC
>once|TRBV6-5|TRBJ2-2|-
CASTRGDTGELFF
TGTGCCAGCACTCGAGGGGATACCGGGGAGCTGTTTTTT
>-|TRBV6-1|TRBJ1-2|-
CASSEGLVSDRGYTF
TGTGCCAGCAGTGAAGGTCTAGTGAGCGATCGGGGCTACACCTTC
>-|TRBV6-2/TRBV6-3|TRBJ2-7|-
CASSYSAESSYEQYF
TGTGCCAGCAGTTACAGCGCGGAAAGCTCCTACGAGCAGTACTTC
>-|TRBV4-1|TRBJ1-2|-
CASSQGGQDYGYTF
TGCGCCAGCAGCCAAGGTGGGCAGGACTATGGCTACACCTTC
>-|TRBV5-1|TRBJ2-1|TRBD2
CASSYGTSGMDEQFF
TGCGCCAGCAGCTACGGGACTAGCGGGATGGATGAGCAGTTCTTC
>-|TRBV9|TRBJ1-6|-
CASSVETNSPLHF
TGTGCCAGCAGCGTAGAAACCAATTCACCCCTCCACTTT
>-|TRBV6-5|TRBJ2-7|TRBD1
CASSYPGQGEQYF
TGTGCCAGCAGTTACCCGGGACAGGGGGAGCAGTACTTC
>-|TRBV2|TRBJ2-5|TRBD1
CASTPGTGKETQYF
TGTGCCAGCACCCCCGGGACAGGGAAAGAGACCCAGTACTTC
>-|TRBV18|TRBJ2-6|-
CASSRSSGANVLTF
TGTGCCAGCTCCCGGAGCTCTGGGGCCAACGTCCTGACTTTC
>-|TRBV5-5|TRBJ1-5|-
CASSLETANQPQHF
TGTGCCAGCAGCTTGGAGACAGCAAATCAGCCCCAGCATTTT
>-|TRBV7-9|TRBJ2-7|-
CASSLTGELANEQYF
TGTGCCAGCAGCTTAACAGGGGAACTAGCCAACGAGCAGTACTTC
>-|TRBV28|TRBJ2-4|-
CASRNLGPAKNIQYF
TGTGCCAGCAGGAACTTGGGACCAGCCAAAAACATTCAGTACTTC
>-|TRBV2|TRBJ2-3|TRBD2
CASGGVLAGATDTQYF
TGTGCCAGCGGGGGGGTACTAGCGGGAGCAACAGATACGCAGTATTTT
>-|TRBV19|TRBJ2-1|TRBD2
CASRLAGGGEQFF
TGTGCCAGTCGACTAGCGGGAGGTGGTGAGCAGTTCTTC
>-|TRBV27|TRBJ2-6|TRBD1
CASRWTGGGSANVLTF
TGTGCCAGCAGGTGGACAGGTGGGGGCTCGGCCAACGTCCTGACTTTC
>-|TRBV5-5|TRBJ1-4|-
CASSFSGWGEKLFF
TGTGCCAGCAGCTTTTCGGGCTGGGGCGAAAAACTGTTTTTT
>few|TRBV7-2|TRBJ2-7|-
CASSSGYGEQYF
TGTGCCAGCAGCTCCGGTTATGGCGAGCAGTACTTC
>-|TRBV4-1|TRBJ1-5|-
CASSQAGRGQPQHF
TGCGCCAGCAGCCAAGCAGGGCGCGGGCAGCCCCAGCATTTT
>-|TRBV19|TRBJ2-7|TRBD2
CASSSQSPSLAGDYEQYF
TGTGCCAGTAGTTCTCAATCACCCTCACTAGCGGGAGACTACGAGCAGTACTTC
>-|TRBV7-2|TRBJ1-2|TRBD1
CASSLGQGVGYGYTF
TGTGCCAGCAGCTTGGGACAGGGGGTTGGCTATGGCTACACCTTC
>-|TRBV3-1/TRBV3-2|TRBJ2-7|-
CASSQGRRTFYEQYF
TGTGCCAGCAGCCAAGGTCGTCGGACTTTCTACGAGCAGTACTTC
>once|TRBV6-1|TRBJ1-2|-
CASSETGNQGGYTF
TGTGCCAGCAGTGAGACCGGGAACCAGGGCGGCTACACCTTC
>-|TRBV4-1|TRBJ1-1|-
CASSGGDTEAFF
TGCGCCAGCAGCGGGGGGGACACTGAAGCTTTCTTT
>-|TRBV7-2|TRBJ1-1|-
CASSRHEDTEAFF
TGTGCCAGCAGCCGACACGAGGACACTGAAGCTTTCTTT
>-|TRBV19|TRBJ1-2|-
CASAWGSYGYTF
TGTGCCAGTGCTTGGGGGAGCTATGGCTACACCTTC
>-|TRBV27|TRBJ1-1|TRBD1
CARHLGRTGYTEAFF
TGTGCCAGACACCTCGGAAGGACAGGGTACACTGAAGCTTTCTTT
>few|TRBV18|TRBJ1-2|-
CASSPPGYGYTF
TGTGCCAGCTCACCACCGGGGTATGGCTACACCTTC
>-|TRBV29-1|TRBJ1-1|-
CSVSGNTEAFF
TGCAGCGTTTCTGGGAACACTGAAGCTTTCTTT